Listed here is a single T cell receptor beta chain. The entry originates in a study of control samples from healthy donors and cancer patients. V was clipped by 5 bases and J by 4 bases, with 14 bases between them. The CDR3 consists of 14 residues. The V gene's germline CDR1 is SGHTA and CDR2 FQGNSA. Profiling relied on immunoSEQ multiplex PCR, and the TCRdb table lists in-frame clones only, not all of them. The sample has about 120,000 clones, more than 80% seen once. The source material was PBMCs. The receptor was derived from a woman in her forties or fifties with colorectal cancer. The chain uses TRBV7-2 and TRBJ1-2; D ambiguous. The CDR3 loop is CASSLDGGGYGYTF. As DNA, the CDR3 is TGTGCCAGCAGCCTCGACGGAGGCGGCTATGGCTACACCTTC.